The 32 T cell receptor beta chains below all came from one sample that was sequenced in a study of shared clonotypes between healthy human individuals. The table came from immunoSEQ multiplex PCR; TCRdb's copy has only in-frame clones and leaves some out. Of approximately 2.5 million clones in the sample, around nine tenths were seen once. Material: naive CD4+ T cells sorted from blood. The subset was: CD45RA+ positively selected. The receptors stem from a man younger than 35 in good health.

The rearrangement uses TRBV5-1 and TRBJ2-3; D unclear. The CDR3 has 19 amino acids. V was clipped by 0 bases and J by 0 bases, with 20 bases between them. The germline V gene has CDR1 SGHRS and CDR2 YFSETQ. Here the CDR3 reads CASSLAQEPYSPSTDTQYF. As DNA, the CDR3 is TGCGCCAGCAGCTTGGCTCAGGAACCCTACTCACCTAGCACAGATACGCAGTATTTT.

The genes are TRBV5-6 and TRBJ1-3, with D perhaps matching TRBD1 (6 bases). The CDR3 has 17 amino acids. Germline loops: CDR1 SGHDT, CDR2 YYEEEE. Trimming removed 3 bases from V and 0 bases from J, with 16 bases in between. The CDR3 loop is CASSSPIQGFSGNTIYF. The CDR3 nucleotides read TGTGCCAGCAGCTCCCCGATACAGGGTTTCTCTGGAAACACCATATATTTT.

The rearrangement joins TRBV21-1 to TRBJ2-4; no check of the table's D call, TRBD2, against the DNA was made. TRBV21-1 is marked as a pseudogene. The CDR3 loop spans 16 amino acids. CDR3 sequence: CASSKFTAEAKNIQYF. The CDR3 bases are TGTGCCAGCAGCAAATTTACCGCCGAGGCCAAAAACATTCAGTACTTC.

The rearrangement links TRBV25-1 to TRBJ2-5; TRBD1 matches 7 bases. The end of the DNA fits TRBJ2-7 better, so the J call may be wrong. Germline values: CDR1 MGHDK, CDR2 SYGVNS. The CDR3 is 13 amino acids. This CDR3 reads CASRDRVTYEQYF. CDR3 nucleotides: TGTGCCAGCAGAGACAGGGTAACCTACGAGCAGTACTTC.

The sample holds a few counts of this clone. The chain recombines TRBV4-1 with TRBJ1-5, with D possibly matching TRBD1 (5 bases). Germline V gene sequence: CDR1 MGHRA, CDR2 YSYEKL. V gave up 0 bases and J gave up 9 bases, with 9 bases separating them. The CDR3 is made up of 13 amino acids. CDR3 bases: TGCGCCAGCAGCCAAGATCCAGGGCGGCCCCAGCATTTT. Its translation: CASSQDPGRPQHF.

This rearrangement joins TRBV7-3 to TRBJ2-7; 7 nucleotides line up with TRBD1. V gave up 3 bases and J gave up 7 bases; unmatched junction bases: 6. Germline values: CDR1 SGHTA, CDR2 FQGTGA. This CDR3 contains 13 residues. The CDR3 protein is CASSLTGKEEQYF. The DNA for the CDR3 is TGTGCCAGCAGCTTGACAGGGAAAGAAGAGCAGTACTTC. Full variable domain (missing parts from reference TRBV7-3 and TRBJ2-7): GAGVSQTPSNKVTEKGKYVELRCDPISGHTALYWYRQSLGQGPEFLIYFQGTGAADDSGLPNDRFFAVRPEGSVSTLKIQRTERGDSAVYLCASSLTGKEEQYFGPGTRLTVT.

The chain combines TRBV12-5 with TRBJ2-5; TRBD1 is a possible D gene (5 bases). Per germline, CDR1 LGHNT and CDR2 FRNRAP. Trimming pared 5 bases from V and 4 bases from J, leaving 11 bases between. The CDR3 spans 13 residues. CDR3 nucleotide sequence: TGTGCTAGTGGTCCTCAGGGTAGAGAGACCCAGTACTTC. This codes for CASGPQGRETQYF.

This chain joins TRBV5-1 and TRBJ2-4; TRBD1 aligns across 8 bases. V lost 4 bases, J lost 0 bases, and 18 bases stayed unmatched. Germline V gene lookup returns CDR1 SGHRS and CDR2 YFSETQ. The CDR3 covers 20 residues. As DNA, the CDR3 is TGCGCCAGCAGCCTAGTTCTATCGGGGGACAGGCTTCTAGCCAAAAACATTCAGTACTTC. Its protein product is CASSLVLSGDRLLAKNIQYF.

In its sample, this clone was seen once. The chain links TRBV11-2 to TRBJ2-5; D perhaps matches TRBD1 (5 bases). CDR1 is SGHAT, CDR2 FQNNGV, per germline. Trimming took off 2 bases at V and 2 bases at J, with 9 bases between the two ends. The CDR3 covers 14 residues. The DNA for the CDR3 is TGTGCCAGCAGCTTACCCAGGGATCAAGAGACCCAGTACTTC. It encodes CASSLPRDQETQYF. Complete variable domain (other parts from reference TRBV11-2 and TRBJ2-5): EAGVAQSPRYKIIEKRQSVAFWCNPISGHATLYWYQQILGQGPKLLIQFQNNGVVDDSQLPKDRFSAERLKGVDSTLKIQPAKLEDSAVYLCASSLPRDQETQYFGPGTRLLVL.

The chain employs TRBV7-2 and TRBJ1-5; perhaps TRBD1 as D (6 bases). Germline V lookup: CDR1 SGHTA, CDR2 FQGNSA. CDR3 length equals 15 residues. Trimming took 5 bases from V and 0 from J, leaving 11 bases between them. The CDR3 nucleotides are TGTGCCAGCAGCAAACAGGGATATAGCAATCAGCCCCAGCATTTT. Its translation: CASSKQGYSNQPQHF.

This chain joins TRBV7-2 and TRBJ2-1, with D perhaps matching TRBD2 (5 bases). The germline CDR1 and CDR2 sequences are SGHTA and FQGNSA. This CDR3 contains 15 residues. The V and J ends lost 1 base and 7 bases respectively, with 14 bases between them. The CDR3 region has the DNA TGTGCCAGCAGCTTAGTAGAGGGAGTAAAAAATGAGCAGTTCTTC. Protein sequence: CASSLVEGVKNEQFF.

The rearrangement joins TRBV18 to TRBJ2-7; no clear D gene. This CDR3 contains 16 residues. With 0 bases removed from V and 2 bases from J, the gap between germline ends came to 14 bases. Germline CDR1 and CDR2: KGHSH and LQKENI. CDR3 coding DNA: TGTGCCAGCTCACCACCGAACGGGCCTTTCACCTACGAGCAGTACTTC. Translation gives CASSPPNGPFTYEQYF.

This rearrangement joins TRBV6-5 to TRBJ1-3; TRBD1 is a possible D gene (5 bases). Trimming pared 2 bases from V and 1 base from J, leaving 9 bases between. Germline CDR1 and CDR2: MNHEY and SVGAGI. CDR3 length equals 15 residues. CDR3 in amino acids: CASSYEGASGNTIYF. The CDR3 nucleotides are TGTGCCAGCAGTTACGAAGGGGCTTCTGGAAACACCATATATTTT.

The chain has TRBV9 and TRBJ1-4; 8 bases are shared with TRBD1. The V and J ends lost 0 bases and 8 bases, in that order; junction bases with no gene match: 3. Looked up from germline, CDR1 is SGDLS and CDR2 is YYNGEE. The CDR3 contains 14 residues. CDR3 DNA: TGTGCCAGCAGCGTAGGGACAGGGTACGAAAAACTGTTTTTT. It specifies CASSVGTGYEKLFF.

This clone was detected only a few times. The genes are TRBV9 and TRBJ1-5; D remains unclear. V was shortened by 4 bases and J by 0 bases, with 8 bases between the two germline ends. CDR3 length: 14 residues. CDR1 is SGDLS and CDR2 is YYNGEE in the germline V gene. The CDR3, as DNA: TGTGCCAGCAGCCGGACGGATAGCAATCAGCCCCAGCATTTT. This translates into CASSRTDSNQPQHF.

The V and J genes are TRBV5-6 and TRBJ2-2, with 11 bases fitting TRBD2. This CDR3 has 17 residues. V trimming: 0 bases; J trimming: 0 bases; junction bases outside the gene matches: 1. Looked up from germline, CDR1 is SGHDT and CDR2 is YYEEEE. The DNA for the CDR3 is TGTGCCAGCAGCTTGGGGGGACTAGCGGCGAACACCGGGGAGCTGTTTTTT. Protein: CASSLGGLAANTGELFF.

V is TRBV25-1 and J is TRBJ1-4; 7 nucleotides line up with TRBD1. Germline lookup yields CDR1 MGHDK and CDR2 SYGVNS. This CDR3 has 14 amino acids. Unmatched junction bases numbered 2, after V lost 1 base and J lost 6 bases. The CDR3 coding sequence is TGTGCCAGCAGTGAATTAGGGGGCTATGAAAAACTGTTTTTT. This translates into CASSELGGYEKLFF. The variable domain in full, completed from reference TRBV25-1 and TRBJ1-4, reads EADIYQTPRYLVIGTGKKITLECSQTMGHDKMYWYQQDPGMELHLIHYSYGVNSTEKGDLSSESTVSRIRTEHFPLTLESARPSHTSQYLCASSELGGYEKLFFGSGTQLSVL.

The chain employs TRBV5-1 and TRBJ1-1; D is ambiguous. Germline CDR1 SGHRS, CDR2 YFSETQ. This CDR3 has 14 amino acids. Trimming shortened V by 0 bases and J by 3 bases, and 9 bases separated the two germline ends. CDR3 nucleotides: TGCGCCAGCAGCTTGGATGGTTGGTACACTGAAGCTTTCTTT. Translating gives CASSLDGWYTEAFF.

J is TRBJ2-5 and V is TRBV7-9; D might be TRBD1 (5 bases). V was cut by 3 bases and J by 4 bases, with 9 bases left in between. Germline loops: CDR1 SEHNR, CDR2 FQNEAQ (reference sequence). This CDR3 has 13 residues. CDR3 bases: TGTGCCAGCAGCTTGCAGGGTCCAGAGACCCAGTACTTC. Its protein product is CASSLQGPETQYF.

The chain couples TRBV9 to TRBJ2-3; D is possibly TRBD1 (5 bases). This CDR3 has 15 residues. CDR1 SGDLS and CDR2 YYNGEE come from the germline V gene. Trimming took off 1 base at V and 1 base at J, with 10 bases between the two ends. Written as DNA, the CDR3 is TGTGCCAGCAGCGTACAGTCCAGGGGCACAGATACGCAGTATTTT. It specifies CASSVQSRGTDTQYF.

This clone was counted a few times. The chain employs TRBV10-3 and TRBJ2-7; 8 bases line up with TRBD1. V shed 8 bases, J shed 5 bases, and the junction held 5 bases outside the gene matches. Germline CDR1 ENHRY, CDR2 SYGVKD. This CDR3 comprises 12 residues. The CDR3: CAIRQGTNEQYF. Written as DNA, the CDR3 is TGTGCCATCCGACAGGGGACCAACGAGCAGTACTTC.

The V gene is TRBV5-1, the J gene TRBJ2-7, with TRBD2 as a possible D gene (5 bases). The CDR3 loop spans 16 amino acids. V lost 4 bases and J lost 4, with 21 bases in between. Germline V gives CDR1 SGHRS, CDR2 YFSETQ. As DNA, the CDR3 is TGCGCCAGCAGCCCGTACTCTAGCCTAGGTACTTACGAGCAGTACTTC. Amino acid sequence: CASSPYSSLGTYEQYF. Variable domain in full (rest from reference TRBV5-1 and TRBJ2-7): KAGVTQTPRYLIKTRGQQVTLSCSPISGHRSVSWYQQTPGQGLQFLFEYFSETQRNKGNFPGRFSGRQFSNSRSEMNVSTLELGDSALYLCASSPYSSLGTYEQYFGPGTRLTVT.

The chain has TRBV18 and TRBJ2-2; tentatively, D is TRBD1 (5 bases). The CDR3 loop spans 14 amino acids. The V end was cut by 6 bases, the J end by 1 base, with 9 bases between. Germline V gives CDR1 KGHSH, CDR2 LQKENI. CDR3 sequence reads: CASSLDRNTGELFF. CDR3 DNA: TGTGCCAGCTCCCTCGACAGGAACACCGGGGAGCTGTTTTTT.

The CDR3 sequence is CASSNAGRVDTGELFF. The CDR3 nucleotides are TGTGCCAGTAGTAATGCCGGGAGAGTGGACACCGGGGAGCTGTTTTTT. V is TRBV19 and J is TRBJ2-2; possibly TRBD2 for D (6 bases). The CDR3 totals 16 residues. The ends were cut back, 4 bases at V and 3 bases at J, with 15 bases in the middle. Per the germline V gene, CDR1 is LNHDA and CDR2 is SQIVND (reference sequence).

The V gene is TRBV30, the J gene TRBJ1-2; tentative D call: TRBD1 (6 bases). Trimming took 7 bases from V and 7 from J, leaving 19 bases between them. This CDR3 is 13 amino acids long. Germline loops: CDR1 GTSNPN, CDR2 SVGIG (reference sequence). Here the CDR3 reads CASGTRGRVGYTF. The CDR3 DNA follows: TGTGCCTCGGGGACCAGGGGACGGGTTGGCTACACCTTC.

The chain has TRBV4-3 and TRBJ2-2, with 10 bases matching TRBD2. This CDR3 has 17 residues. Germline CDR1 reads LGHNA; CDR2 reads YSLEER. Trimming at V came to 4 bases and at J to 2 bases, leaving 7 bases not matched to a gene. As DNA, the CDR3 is TGCGCCAGCAGCCGCGCCCAGCGGGAGGGCAACACCGGGGAGCTGTTTTTT. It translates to CASSRAQREGNTGELFF.

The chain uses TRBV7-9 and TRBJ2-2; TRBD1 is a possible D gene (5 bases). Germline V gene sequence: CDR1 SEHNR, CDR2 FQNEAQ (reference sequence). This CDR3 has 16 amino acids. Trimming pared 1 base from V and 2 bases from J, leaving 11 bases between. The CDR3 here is CASSLGRTLNTGELFF. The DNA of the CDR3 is TGTGCCAGCAGCTTAGGTCGGACACTAAACACCGGGGAGCTGTTTTTT.

This CDR3 is CASSKEGGPYNEQFF. For the CDR3, the DNA is TGTGCCAGTAGTAAGGAGGGAGGGCCCTACAATGAGCAGTTCTTC. The gene calls are TRBV19 and TRBJ2-1, with 7 bases lining up with TRBD2. Germline trimming cut 4 bases from V and 2 bases from J; bases unmatched to any gene: 5. The CDR3 is 15 residues long. Germline V gene lookup returns CDR1 LNHDA and CDR2 SQIVND (reference sequence).

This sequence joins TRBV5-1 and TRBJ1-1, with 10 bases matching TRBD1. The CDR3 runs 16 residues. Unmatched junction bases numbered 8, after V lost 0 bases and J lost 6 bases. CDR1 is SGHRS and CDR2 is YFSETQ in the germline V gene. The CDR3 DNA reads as TGCGCCAGCAGCTTGGGACAGGGGGCGGTTAACGCTGAAGCTTTCTTT. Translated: CASSLGQGAVNAEAFF.

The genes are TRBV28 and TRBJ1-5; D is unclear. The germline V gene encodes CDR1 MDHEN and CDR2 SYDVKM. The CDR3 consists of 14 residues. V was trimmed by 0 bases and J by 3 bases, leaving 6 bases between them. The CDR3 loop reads CASSLWDYNQPQHF. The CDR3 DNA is TGTGCCAGCAGTTTATGGGACTACAATCAGCCCCAGCATTTT.

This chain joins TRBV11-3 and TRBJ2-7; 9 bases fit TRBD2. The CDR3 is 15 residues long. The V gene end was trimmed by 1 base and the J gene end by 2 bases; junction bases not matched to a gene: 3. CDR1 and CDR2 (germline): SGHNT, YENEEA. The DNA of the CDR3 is TGTGCCAGCAGCTTAGCGGCTAGCGGGGCCTACGAGCAGTACTTC. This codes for CASSLAASGAYEQYF.

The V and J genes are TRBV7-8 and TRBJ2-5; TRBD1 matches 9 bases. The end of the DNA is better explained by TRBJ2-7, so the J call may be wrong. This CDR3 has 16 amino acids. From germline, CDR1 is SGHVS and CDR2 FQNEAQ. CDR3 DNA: TGTGCCAGCAGCTTAGGGGGACAGGGAGAACCCTACGAGCAGTACTTC. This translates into CASSLGGQGEPYEQYF.